This TCR beta chain was sequenced for a study of T cells in Graves' hyperthyroidism and ophthalmopathy. The V end lost 2 bases, the J end lost 0 bases, and 9 bases lay between the germline ends. In germline, CDR1 is SGHTA, CDR2 FQGNSA. This CDR3 has 15 residues. Amplification of TCR beta CDR3 regions was performed using RNA transcripts as template. HTBI primers were the set used in a first-round RT-PCR of the TCR CDR3. TCRdb passed the multiplex PCR reads through MiXCR, listing each CDR3 protein once. The sample has about 380,000 distinct CDR3 sequences; about 14% are singletons. Study-wide findings and caveats: In the analysis, a 13 V-J model separated ophthalmopathy from stable hyperthyroidism.

Each patient was aged 18 to 65 and had newly diagnosed hyperthyroidism of under 2 months' duration. Orbital computed tomography, thyroid ultrasound, serum thyroxine and TRAb, and clinical symptoms together informed the diagnoses. Many counts were recorded for this clonotype. Its antigen is undetermined. The chain is built from TRBV7-2 and TRBJ2-3; D is unclear. Material for sequencing was blood. The clonotype was recovered from a man aged 25 to 40 with Graves' hyperthyroidism that later progressed to Graves' ophthalmopathy. The CDR3 bases are TGTGCCAGCAGCTTACAGACAAGAAGCACAGATACGCAGTATTTT. This translates into CASSLQTRSTDTQYF. The variable domain in full, with the rest retrieved from reference TRBV7-2 and TRBJ2-3, is GAGVSQSPSNKVTEKGKDVELRCDPISGHTALYWYRQSLGQGLEFLIYFQGNSAPDKSGLPSDRFSAERTGGSVSTLTIQRTQQEDSAVYLCASSLQTRSTDTQYFGPGTRLTVL.